One and the same sample provided the 17 T cell receptor beta chains below, sequenced in a study of cytomegalovirus exposure and HLA in healthy donors. The primer mix had 60 Vbeta and 13 Jbeta primers. Clones were read by immunoSEQ multiplex PCR, and TCRdb kept only the in-frame ones, dropping some. This listing includes 80,000 or so clones. The sample taken for sequencing was PBMCs. The receptors were gathered from a man aged 45-65 years in good health and CMV-seropositive.

CDR3 sequence: CASSRRQDTQYF. The DNA for the CDR3 is TGTGCCAGTAGTCGAAGACAGGATACGCAGTATTTT. The gene calls are TRBV19 and TRBJ2-3, with D maybe TRBD1 (5 bases). Germline V gene sequence: CDR1 LNHDA, CDR2 SQIVND (reference sequence). The CDR3 sequence is 12 residues long. The V gene lost 5 bases and the J gene lost 6 bases, with 9 bases spanning the gap.

The gene calls are TRBV4-1 and TRBJ2-7; the match to TRBD2 covers 9 bases. CDR1 is MGHRA and CDR2 is YSYEKL in the germline V gene. There are 16 residues in the CDR3. Trimming took 0 bases from V and 4 from J; bases not matched to a gene: 7. DNA of the CDR3: TGCGCCAGCAGCCAAGAAGCCGGGACTAGCATGTACGAGCAGTACTTC. It translates to CASSQEAGTSMYEQYF.

V gene TRBV5-1 combines with J gene TRBJ2-7; no firm D call. V was cut by 0 bases and J by 2 bases, with 9 bases left in between. CDR1 SGHRS and CDR2 YFSETQ come from the germline V gene. The CDR3 length is 14 residues. CDR3 nucleotide sequence: TGCGCCAGCAGCTTGGCCACAGCCCCCTACGAGCAGTACTTC. This gives the protein CASSLATAPYEQYF.

The chain has TRBV7-9 and TRBJ2-1, with 9 bases that match TRBD1. Germline values: CDR1 SEHNR, CDR2 FQNEAQ (reference sequence). V lost 6 bases to trimming and J lost 8 bases; unmatched junction nucleotides: 14. The CDR3 covers 16 residues. CDR3 region: CASSNHRGPFRDEQFF. The DNA for the CDR3 is TGTGCCAGCAGTAACCACAGGGGGCCGTTTAGGGATGAGCAGTTCTTC.

The chain joins TRBV11-2 to TRBJ1-1, with D unresolved. The CDR3 has 14 residues. The V end was cut by 7 bases, the J end by 8 bases, with 20 bases between. CDR1 and CDR2 (germline): SGHAT, FQNNGV. CDR3 protein: CASTLTGSEWEAFF. The CDR3, as DNA: TGTGCCAGCACCCTTACGGGGTCCGAGTGGGAAGCTTTCTTT.

The CDR3 DNA reads as TGTGCCAGCGGGATGGGGAGGAGCTCCTACGAGCAGTACTTC. It translates to CASGMGRSSYEQYF. The V call is TRBV6-5, the J call TRBJ2-7, with D perhaps TRBD2 (6 bases). CDR1 and CDR2 from the germline V gene are MNHEY and SVGAGI. The CDR3 runs 14 residues. Deletions cut 8 bases from V and 0 bases from J, with 14 bases between.

The V call is TRBV5-1, the J call TRBJ1-1; no firm D call. The CDR3 length is 17 residues. Trimming left V 3 bases short and J 5 bases short, with 23 bases between. Germline loops: CDR1 SGHRS, CDR2 YFSETQ. CDR3 protein: CASSSTPRSREETEAFF. The CDR3 DNA sequence: TGCGCCAGCAGCTCCACGCCAAGATCACGGGAGGAGACTGAAGCTTTCTTT.

V is TRBV6-6 and J is TRBJ1-1; 8 bases match TRBD1. Per germline, CDR1 MNHNY and CDR2 SVGAGI (reference sequence). With V trimmed by 6 bases and J by 0 bases, 3 bases remained unmatched. The CDR3 runs to 14 residues. CDR3 nucleotide sequence: TGTGCCAGCAGCCAGGACAGGGTGAACACTGAAGCTTTCTTT. Translation: CASSQDRVNTEAFF.

Judged by frequency, this clone is medium-sized. This sequence joins TRBV7-9 and TRBJ1-3; TRBD1 aligns across 8 bases. J lost 3 bases, V lost 5 bases, and 9 bases had no gene match. The germline V gene has CDR1 SEHNR and CDR2 FQNEAQ (reference sequence). The CDR3 runs to 16 residues. Here the CDR3 reads CASSPTDREGGNTIYF. CDR3 DNA sequence: TGTGCCAGCAGCCCCACGGACAGGGAAGGTGGAAACACCATATATTTT.

The V and J genes are TRBV6-4 and TRBJ1-1, with D possibly being TRBD1 (6 bases). The CDR3 covers 12 residues. V was shortened by 1 base and J by 9 bases, with 9 bases between the two germline ends. CDR1 and CDR2 (germline): MRHNA, SNTAGT. CDR3: CASSDFRGQAFF. CDR3 nucleotide sequence: TGTGCCAGCAGTGACTTCAGGGGACAAGCTTTCTTT.

This chain connects TRBV29-1 to TRBJ2-7; D uncertain. This CDR3 spans 11 amino acids. Trimming took off 8 bases at V and 6 bases at J, with 14 bases between the two ends. CDR1 and CDR2 (germline): SQVTM, ANQGSEA. As DNA, the CDR3 is TGCAGCCGGAACAGCCCTCCCGAGCAGTACGTC. This encodes CSRNSPPEQYV.

The CDR3 DNA is TGTGCCAGCAGCAGATCCGGGACAGGGGTATGGGCCTATGGCTACACCTTC. Translating gives CASSRSGTGVWAYGYTF. The rearrangement uses TRBV5-6 and TRBJ1-2; 10 bases agree with TRBD1. The CDR3 consists of 17 residues. V was pared by 4 bases and J by 4 bases, with 13 bases of the junction left unmatched. Germline loops: CDR1 SGHDT, CDR2 YYEEEE.

The rearrangement joins TRBV15 to TRBJ2-2; the D gene is possibly TRBD1 (5 bases). CDR1 is LNHNV and CDR2 is YYDKDF in the germline V gene (reference sequence). The V end was cut by 5 bases, the J end by 7 bases, with 14 bases between. The CDR3 loop spans 14 amino acids. CDR3 protein: CATSPLRGNGELFF. CDR3 nucleotides: TGTGCCACCAGCCCTCTAAGGGGTAACGGGGAGCTGTTTTTT.

The chain's CDR3 is CASSSTGLGHYEQYV. DNA of the CDR3: TGTGCCAGCAGTTCGACAGGGCTTGGGCATTACGAGCAGTACGTC. This sequence joins TRBV6-5 and TRBJ2-7; 7 nucleotides match TRBD1. Germline V gene data show CDR1 as MNHEY and CDR2 as SVGAGI. After removal of 4 bases from V and 4 bases from J, the junction contained 10 bases not matched to a gene. The CDR3 totals 15 residues.

This chain joins TRBV5-1 and TRBJ1-2; the match to TRBD1 covers 10 bases. Per germline, CDR1 SGHRS and CDR2 YFSETQ. The CDR3 covers 14 residues. V dropped 2 bases and J dropped 4; count of bases not matched to a gene: 2. DNA for the CDR3: TGCGCCAGCAGCTTAGGGACAGGGGCCTATGGCTACACCTTC. Amino acid sequence: CASSLGTGAYGYTF. Looking up the rest from reference TRBV5-1 and TRBJ1-2 gives the full variable domain: KAGVTQTPRYLIKTRGQQVTLSCSPISGHRSVSWYQQTPGQGLQFLFEYFSETQRNKGNFPGRFSGRQFSNSRSEMNVSTLELGDSALYLCASSLGTGAYGYTFGSGTRLTVV.

The rearrangement joins TRBV11-2 to TRBJ1-2; D not resolved. The germline V and J ends were trimmed by 5 bases and 4 bases, with 14 bases remaining between them. Germline-derived CDR1 and CDR2 are SGHAT and FQNNGV. The CDR3 has 14 residues. The CDR3: CASSQEGETYGYTF. CDR3 DNA: TGTGCCAGCAGCCAAGAAGGAGAGACCTATGGCTACACCTTC.

The chain combines TRBV19 with TRBJ2-1, with D tentatively TRBD2 (6 bases). The CDR3 length is 18 residues. Germline-derived CDR1 and CDR2 are LNHDA and SQIVND (reference sequence). V was shortened by 6 bases and J by 0 bases, with 21 bases between the two germline ends. CDR3 protein: CASSSPLGGWSSYNEQFF. In DNA, the CDR3 is TGTGCCAGTAGCAGCCCCCTCGGAGGGTGGAGCTCCTACAATGAGCAGTTCTTC.